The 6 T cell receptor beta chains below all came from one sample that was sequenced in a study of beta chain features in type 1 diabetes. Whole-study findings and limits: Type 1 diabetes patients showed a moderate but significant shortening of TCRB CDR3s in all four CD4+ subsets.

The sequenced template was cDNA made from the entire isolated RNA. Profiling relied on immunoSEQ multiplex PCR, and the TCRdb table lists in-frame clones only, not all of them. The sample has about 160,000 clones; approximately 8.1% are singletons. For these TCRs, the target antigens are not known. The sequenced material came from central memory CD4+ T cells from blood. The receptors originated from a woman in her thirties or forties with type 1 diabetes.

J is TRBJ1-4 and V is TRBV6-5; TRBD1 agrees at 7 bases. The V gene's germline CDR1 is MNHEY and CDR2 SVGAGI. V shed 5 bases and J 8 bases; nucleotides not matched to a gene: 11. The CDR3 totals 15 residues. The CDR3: CASSPDRPGREKLFF. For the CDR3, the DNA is TGTGCCAGCAGTCCGGACAGGCCGGGGCGGGAAAAACTGTTTTTT.

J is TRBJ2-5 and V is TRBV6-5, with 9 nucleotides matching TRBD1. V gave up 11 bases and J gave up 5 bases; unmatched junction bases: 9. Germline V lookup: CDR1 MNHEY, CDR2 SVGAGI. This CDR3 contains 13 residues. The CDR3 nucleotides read TGTGCCGTCGAAACAGGGGGCGGGGAGACCCAGTACTTC. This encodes CAVETGGGETQYF.

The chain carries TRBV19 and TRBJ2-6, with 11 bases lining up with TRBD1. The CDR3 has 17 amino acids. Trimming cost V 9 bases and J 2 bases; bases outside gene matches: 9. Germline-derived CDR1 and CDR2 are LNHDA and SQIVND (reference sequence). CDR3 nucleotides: TGTGCCAGCCACCTTGGGACAGGGGGAACTGGGGCCAACGTCCTGACTTTC. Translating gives CASHLGTGGTGANVLTF.

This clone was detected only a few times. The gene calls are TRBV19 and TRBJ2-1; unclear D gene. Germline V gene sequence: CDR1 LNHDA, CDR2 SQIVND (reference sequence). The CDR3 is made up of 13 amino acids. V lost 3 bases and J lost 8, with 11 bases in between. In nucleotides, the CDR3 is TGTGCCAGTAGTATTCGGGTCAGCGATGAGCAGTTCTTC. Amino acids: CASSIRVSDEQFF.

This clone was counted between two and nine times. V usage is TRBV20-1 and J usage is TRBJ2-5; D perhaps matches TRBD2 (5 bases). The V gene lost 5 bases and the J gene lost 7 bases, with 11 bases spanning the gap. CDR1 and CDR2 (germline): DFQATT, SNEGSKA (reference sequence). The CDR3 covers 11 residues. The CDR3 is CSALPEGTQYF. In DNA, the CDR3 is TGCAGTGCTCTGCCCGAGGGGACCCAGTACTTC.

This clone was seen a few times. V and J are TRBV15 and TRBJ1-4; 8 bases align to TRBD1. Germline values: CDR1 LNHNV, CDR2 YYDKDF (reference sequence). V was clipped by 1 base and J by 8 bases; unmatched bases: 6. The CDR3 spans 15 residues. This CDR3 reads CATSRAGGGREKLFF. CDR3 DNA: TGTGCCACCAGCAGAGCAGGGGGCGGTAGGGAAAAACTGTTTTTT.